The sequence of this T cell receptor beta chain was determined in a study of cytomegalovirus exposure and HLA in healthy donors. General study results and limits: What a later analysis reportedly showed was that an Asian-associated ancestry cluster had fewer N-insertions than the roughly 720-donor mean. Later on, analysis showed that most CMV-associated TCR beta chains appeared to be HLA-restricted.

The PCR was carried out with 60 Vbeta primers and 13 Jbeta primers. Sequencing was performed with immunoSEQ multiplex PCR; in TCRdb, only in-frame clones are kept and a portion is missing. The sample includes under 250,000 clones, approximately 82% of them seen just once. This CDR3 region has 16 residues. V was pared by 0 bases and J by 0 bases, with 2 bases of the junction left unmatched. The germline CDR1 and CDR2 sequences are MNHEY and SVGAGI. About this clone: What it binds is not known.

This clonotype originated in a male donor in good health and CMV-seronegative. Sequencing was performed on PBMCs. V gene TRBV6-5 combines with J gene TRBJ1-3, with 7 nucleotides matching TRBD1. CDR3 protein: CASSYSPGGSGNTIYF. For the CDR3, the DNA is TGTGCCAGCAGTTACTCTCCAGGGGGCTCTGGAAACACCATATATTTT.